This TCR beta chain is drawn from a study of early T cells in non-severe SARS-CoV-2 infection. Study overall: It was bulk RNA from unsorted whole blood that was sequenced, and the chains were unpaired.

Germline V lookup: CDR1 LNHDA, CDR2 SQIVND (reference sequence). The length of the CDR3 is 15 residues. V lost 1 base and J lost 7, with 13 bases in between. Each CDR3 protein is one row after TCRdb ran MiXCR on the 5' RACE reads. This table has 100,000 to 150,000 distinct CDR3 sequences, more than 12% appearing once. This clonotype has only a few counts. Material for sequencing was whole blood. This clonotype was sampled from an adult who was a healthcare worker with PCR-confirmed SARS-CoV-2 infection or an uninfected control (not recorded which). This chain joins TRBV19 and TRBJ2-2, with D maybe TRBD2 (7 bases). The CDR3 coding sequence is TGTGCCAGTAGTATAGTGCGGGGGCTGAGCGGGGAGCTGTTTTTT. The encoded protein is CASSIVRGLSGELFF.